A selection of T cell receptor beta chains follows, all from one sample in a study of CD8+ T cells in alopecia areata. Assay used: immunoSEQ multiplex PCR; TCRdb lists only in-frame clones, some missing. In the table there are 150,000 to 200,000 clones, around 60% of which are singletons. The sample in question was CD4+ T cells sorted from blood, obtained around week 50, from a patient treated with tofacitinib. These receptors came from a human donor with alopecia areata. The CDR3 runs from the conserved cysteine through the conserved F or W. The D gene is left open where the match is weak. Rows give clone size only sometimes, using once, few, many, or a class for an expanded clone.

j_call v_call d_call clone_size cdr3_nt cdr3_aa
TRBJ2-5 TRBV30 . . TGTGCCTGGAGTGTAGTATACCAAGAGACCCAGTACTTC CAWSVVYQETQYF
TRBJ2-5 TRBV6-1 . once TGTGCCAGCACCCCTTTTCCCGGGGAGACCCAGTACTTC CASTPFPGETQYF
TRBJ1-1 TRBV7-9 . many TGTGCCAGCAGCTTACCGGGGGGCCTAGAAGCTTTCTTT CASSLPGGLEAFF
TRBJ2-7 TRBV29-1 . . TGCAGCGTATCCAGGACAGACCCCTACGAGCAGTACTTC CSVSRTDPYEQYF
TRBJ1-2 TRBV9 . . TGTGCCAGCAGCGTAGATTATCGCTACACCTTC CASSVDYRYTF
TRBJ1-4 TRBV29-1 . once TGCAGCGTGACTACGACAGGTCTTAATGAAAAACTGTTTTTT CSVTTTGLNEKLFF
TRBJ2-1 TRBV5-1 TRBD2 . TGCGCCAGCAGGAGCGGGGGGGCCGTCAATGAGCAGTTCTTC CASRSGGAVNEQFF
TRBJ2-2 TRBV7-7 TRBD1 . TGTGCCAGCAGTCGAACAGGGGGCGCGAAGACCGGGGAGCTGTTTTTT CASSRTGGAKTGELFF
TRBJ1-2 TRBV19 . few TGTGCCAGTAGTTTCGGGCCTGGCTACACCTTC CASSFGPGYTF
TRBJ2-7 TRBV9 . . TGTGCCAGCAGCGTAGAAGACAGCGTCTCCTACGAGCAGTACTTC CASSVEDSVSYEQYF
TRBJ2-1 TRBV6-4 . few TGTGCCAGCAGTCCGAATAACAAGAATGAGCAGTTCTTC CASSPNNKNEQFF
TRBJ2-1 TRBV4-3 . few TGCGCCAGCAGCCAAGTAGACAGCTACAATGAGCAGTTCTTC CASSQVDSYNEQFF
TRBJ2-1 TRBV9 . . TGTGCCAGCAGCGTAGGGACATTCCGCGGCGAGCAGTTCTTC CASSVGTFRGEQFF
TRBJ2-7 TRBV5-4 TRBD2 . TGTGCCAGCAGCCCCAAACTCCAGCGGGGGACCTACGAGCAGTACTTC CASSPKLQRGTYEQYF
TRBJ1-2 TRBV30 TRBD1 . TGTGCCTGGAGTGTCGGCAGGGGGTTAGCTAACTATGGCTACACCTTC CAWSVGRGLANYGYTF
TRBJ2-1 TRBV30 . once TGTGCCTGGAGTGTCTCCCCTCTTGGCAATGAGCAGTTCTTC CAWSVSPLGNEQFF
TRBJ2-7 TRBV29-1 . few TGCAGCGCCGAGGGGGGTCGCTACGAGCAGTACTTC CSAEGGRYEQYF
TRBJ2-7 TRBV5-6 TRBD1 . TGTGCCAGCAGCTTGTTTACCGGACAGGGGATCCACGAGCAGTACTTC CASSLFTGQGIHEQYF
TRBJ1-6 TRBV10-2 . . TGCGCCAGCAGCGAGGACCAGAATTCACCCCTCCACTTT CASSEDQNSPLHF
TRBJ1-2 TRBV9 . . TGTGCCAGCAGCTCCCCGTACTATGGCTACACCTTC CASSSPYYGYTF
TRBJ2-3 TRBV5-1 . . TGCGCCAGCGAGCCCCCAGGGGAATCAGATACGCAGTATTTT CASEPPGESDTQYF
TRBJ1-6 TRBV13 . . TGTGCCAGCAGCTTAGGAGCCGTTGGGGCTTCACCCCTCCACTTT CASSLGAVGASPLHF
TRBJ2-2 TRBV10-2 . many TGCGCCAGCACCCTCACTAGGTCCGGGGAGCTGTTTTTT CASTLTRSGELFF
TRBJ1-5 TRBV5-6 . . TGTGCCAGCAGCCACTACAGGTTCCCCCTACCCCAGCATTTT CASSHYRFPLPQHF
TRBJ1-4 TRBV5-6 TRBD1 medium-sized TGTGCCAGCAGCTATGGGACAGAAAATGAAAAACTGTTTTTT CASSYGTENEKLFF
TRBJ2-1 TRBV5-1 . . TGCGCCAGCAGCCTGACAGTAACGGGTCCCAATGAGCAGTTCTTC CASSLTVTGPNEQFF
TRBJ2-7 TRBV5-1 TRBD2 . TGCGCCAGCAGCTTGGAACCGCTAGCGGGGGGTGTCTACGAGCAGTACTTC CASSLEPLAGGVYEQYF
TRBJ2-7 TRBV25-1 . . TGTGCCAGCAGTGATGCAGGGAGCTCCTACGAGCAGTACTTC CASSDAGSSYEQYF
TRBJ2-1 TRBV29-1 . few TGCAGCGTTGGGGTTCAGGGGCTCAATGAGCAGTTCTTC CSVGVQGLNEQFF
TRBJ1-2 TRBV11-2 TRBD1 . TGTGCCAGCAGCCGTGGGGACAGGGAGAACTATGGCTACACCTTC CASSRGDRENYGYTF
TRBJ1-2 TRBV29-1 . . TGCAGCGTTGTACGAGGGGCCGGCTACACCTTC CSVVRGAGYTF